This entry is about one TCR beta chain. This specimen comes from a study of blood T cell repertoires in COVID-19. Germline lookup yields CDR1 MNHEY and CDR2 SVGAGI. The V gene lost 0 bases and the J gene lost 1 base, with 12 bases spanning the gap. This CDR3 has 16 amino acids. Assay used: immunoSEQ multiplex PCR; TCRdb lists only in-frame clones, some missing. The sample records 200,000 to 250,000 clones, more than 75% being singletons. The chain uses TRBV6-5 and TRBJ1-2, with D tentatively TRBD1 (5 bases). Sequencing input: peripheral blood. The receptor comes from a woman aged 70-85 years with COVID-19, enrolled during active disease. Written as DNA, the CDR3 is TGTGCCAGCAGTTACTCGTACCAGGGAAGTAACTATGGCTACACCTTC. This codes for CASSYSYQGSNYGYTF.